This T cell receptor (beta chain) comes out of a study of PD-1 blockade in classical Hodgkin lymphoma. Remarks on this clone: Its specificity is unknown.

Here immunoSEQ multiplex PCR was the method, and the copy in TCRdb shows in-frame clones only, minus some. The sample includes about 27,000 clones, around 72% seen only once; the top ten take roughly 3.4%. Time point noted: cycle 4 day 1 (C4D1), after 5 to 7 weeks of nivolumab. Every single patient, without exception, relapsed after autologous stem cell transplantation, and brentuximab vedotin exposure varied. This CDR3 region has 13 residues. Per the germline V gene, CDR1 is LNHDA and CDR2 is SQIVND (reference sequence). The V end lost 4 bases, the J end lost 7 bases, and 13 bases lay between the germline ends. Notes on the study in general: After ASCT, patients who started nivolumab under 1 year later were excluded. Underlying causes for the observed repertoire differences were not defined, possibly disease activity or prior therapy. Similar baseline diversity was found in complete responders and newly diagnosed patients.

The sample was peripheral blood mononuclear cells (PBMCs), taken before the fourth cycle of nivolumab. This rearrangement joins TRBV19 to TRBJ1-2; D possibly corresponds to TRBD1 (5 bases). This receptor was taken from a human donor with classical Hodgkin lymphoma. CDR3 sequence: CASSTQGSGGYTF. The CDR3, as DNA: TGTGCCAGTAGTACTCAGGGATCAGGTGGCTACACCTTC.